The 12 T cell receptor beta chains presented below share a single source sample, sequenced in a study of T-cell memory formation after mild COVID-19. Using its own MiXCR run on the 5' RACE reads, TCRdb lists one record per CDR3 protein. The sample gives 290,000 or so distinct CDR3 sequences, just under 20% of which show up once; roughly 21% is in the top ten. The sequenced sample was PBMCs or a T cell subset sorted from them (not recorded which). These receptors originate from a man aged 18 to 30 who had mild COVID-19 (a few samples of this study predate the infection). Cell type and time point are not known.

J is TRBJ2-1 and V is TRBV7-9; TRBD2 matches at 7 bases. The CDR3 extends over 15 amino acids. V was pared by 6 bases and J by 9 bases, with 14 bases of the junction left unmatched. In germline, CDR1 is SEHNR, CDR2 FQNEAQ (reference sequence). The CDR3 sequence: CASRSGSGAQGEQFF. In DNA form, the CDR3 reads TGTGCCAGCAGATCCGGCAGCGGGGCTCAAGGTGAGCAGTTCTTC. The entire variable domain, with the rest obtained from reference TRBV7-9 and TRBJ2-1, is as follows: DTGVSQNPRHKITKRGQNVTFRCDPISEHNRLYWYRQTLGQGPEFLTYFQNEAQLEKSRLLSDRFSAERPKGSFSTLEIQRTEQGDSAMYLCASRSGSGAQGEQFFGPGTRLTVL.

This clonotype was found a few times. This chain links TRBV28 with TRBJ2-7, with 7 bases lining up with TRBD1. V lost 5 bases and J lost 3; bases outside the gene matches: 4. CDR1 and CDR2 (germline): MDHEN, SYDVKM. This CDR3 has 13 amino acids. The CDR3, as DNA: TGTGCCAGCAGTGCGGACAGGTTCTACGAGCAGTACGTC. This encodes CASSADRFYEQYV.

In its sample, this clonotype was seen once. Written as DNA, the CDR3 is TGTGCCAGTTGCTCCAGCGGGGGGGCACCAGATACGCAGTATTTT. This sequence encodes CASCSSGGAPDTQYF. The chain is built from TRBV7-9 and TRBJ2-3; 10 nucleotides align to TRBD2. From germline, CDR1 is SEHNR and CDR2 FQNEAQ (reference sequence). J was trimmed by 4 bases and V by 9 bases; bases with no gene match: 10. The CDR3 runs 15 residues.

The gene calls are TRBV7-9 and TRBJ2-7; D gene uncertain. The germline V and J ends were trimmed by 4 bases and 3 bases, with 13 bases remaining between them. This CDR3 has 14 residues. The V gene's germline CDR1 is SEHNR and CDR2 FQNEAQ (reference sequence). CDR3 protein: CASSSRAGVYEQYF. For the CDR3, the DNA is TGTGCCAGCAGCTCCCGCGCCGGCGTCTACGAGCAGTACTTC. Filled out from reference TRBV7-9 and TRBJ2-7, the complete variable domain reads DTGVSQNPRHKITKRGQNVTFRCDPISEHNRLYWYRQTLGQGPEFLTYFQNEAQLEKSRLLSDRFSAERPKGSFSTLEIQRTEQGDSAMYLCASSSRAGVYEQYFGPGTRLTVT.

The V and J genes are TRBV4-1 and TRBJ1-2; no reliable D call. Germline-derived CDR1 and CDR2 are MGHRA and YSYEKL. V lost 0 bases, J lost 4 bases, and 9 bases lay in between. This CDR3 spans 14 amino acids. CDR3 DNA sequence: TGCGCCAGCAGCCAAGAGGGGTCCAGCTATGGCTACACCTTC. Protein sequence: CASSQEGSSYGYTF.

J is TRBJ2-3 and V is TRBV20-1; no firm D call. The CDR3 runs to 11 residues. Deletions cut 3 bases from V and 4 bases from J, with 5 bases between. Germline V gene data show CDR1 as DFQATT and CDR2 as SNEGSKA (reference sequence). The CDR3 DNA is TGCAGTGCTAGCGATCCAGATACGCAGTATTTT. This translates into CSASDPDTQYF.

The gene calls are TRBV20-1 and TRBJ1-6; the match to TRBD1 covers 10 bases. Per the germline V gene, CDR1 is DFQATT and CDR2 is SNEGSKA (reference sequence). There are 14 residues in the CDR3. J lost 4 bases, V lost 6 bases, and 3 bases had no gene match. The CDR3 sequence: CSARQGAYNSPLHF. The CDR3 DNA reads as TGCAGTGCGCGACAGGGGGCGTATAATTCACCCCTCCACTTT.

The chain has TRBV12-5 and TRBJ2-3; either TRBD1 or TRBD2 may fit D (6 bases each). CDR1 and CDR2 (germline): LGHNT, FRNRAP. This CDR3 has 16 residues. Between the trimmed V and J ends, which lost 2 bases and 0 bases, there was a span of 12 bases. CDR3 protein: CASGLRGAFSTDTQYF. CDR3 bases: TGTGCTAGTGGTTTGAGGGGGGCCTTTAGCACAGATACGCAGTATTTT.

The chain combines TRBV7-2 with TRBJ1-1; 8 nucleotides agree with TRBD1. V was clipped by 5 bases and J by 4 bases; unmatched bases: 3. CDR3 length: 13 residues. In germline, CDR1 is SGHTA, CDR2 FQGNSA. As DNA, the CDR3 is TGTGCCAGCAGCATCCAGGGGGCCACTGAAGCTTTCTTT. Its protein product is CASSIQGATEAFF.

The gene calls are TRBV5-1 and TRBJ1-2; 12 bases agree with TRBD1. The trim removed 6 bases at V and 7 bases at J, leaving 7 bases unmatched. The length of the CDR3 is 14 residues. Germline assignment: CDR1 SGHRS and CDR2 YFSETQ. In DNA, the CDR3 is TGCGCCAGCAACACGGGGACAGGGGGCTTTGGCTACACCTTC. Translation gives CASNTGTGGFGYTF.

This clonotype was detected many times. This chain uses TRBV12-3 or TRBV12-4 with TRBJ2-2, with D possibly TRBD2 on 5 matching bases. V gave up 7 bases and J gave up 7 bases, with 16 bases separating them. This CDR3 is built from 14 residues. The CDR3 nucleotides are TGTGCCAGCACCTCGGATCCGGGGATCGGGGAGCTGTTTTTT. Its protein is CASTSDPGIGELFF.

Only a few counts were recorded for this clonotype. The V gene is TRBV5-6, the J gene TRBJ2-3; 9 bases match TRBD2. Germline V CDR1 and CDR2: SGHDT, YYEEEE. V lost 3 bases and J lost 1; bases outside the gene matches: 3. This CDR3 has 15 amino acids. The CDR3 bases are TGTGCCAGCAGCTGGGGCGGGGGGGGCACAGATACGCAGTATTTT. It codes for CASSWGGGGTDTQYF.